This is a list of T cell receptor beta chains from one sample in a study of tumour-infiltrating T cells in Burkitt lymphoma. This table comes from immunoSEQ multiplex PCR, and its TCRdb copy is limited to in-frame clones, with some not included. Altogether some 210 clones are present, 90% to 98% being singletons, with the ten largest covering roughly 6%. Material for sequencing was tumor tissue. The receptors stem from a human donor with Burkitt lymphoma. Both conserved end residues are part of each CDR3. The D gene is left open where the match is weak. Rows give clone size only sometimes, using once, few, many, or a class for an expanded clone.

d_gene,abundance,j_gene,v_gene,len,CDR3nt,CDR3aa
NA,NA,TRBJ2-6,TRBV19,18,TGTGCCAGTAGTTGTGAACGGAAATCACAAAGTCGGGCCAACGTCCTGACTTTC,CASSCERKSQSRANVLTF
TRBD1,NA,TRBJ1-5,TRBV18,15,TGTGCCAGCTCAACCGACAGGGAAGGCGGTCAGCCCCAGCATTTT,CASSTDREGGQPQHF
NA,NA,TRBJ1-5,TRBV10-1,13,TGCGCCAGCAGTGAAGGAGGAAACCAGCCCCAGCATTTT,CASSEGGNQPQHF
NA,NA,TRBJ1-4,TRBV5-6,15,TGTGCCAGCAGCTTCGGGGCGGGAAACTTTGAAAAACTGTTTTTT,CASSFGAGNFEKLFF
NA,NA,TRBJ2-6,TRBV9,16,TGTGCCAGCAGCGTATCAGGTCTCTCTGGGGCCAATGTCCTGACTTTC,CASSVSGLSGANVLTF
NA,once,TRBJ1-2,TRBV6-1,13,TGTGCCAGCAGGGATACAGGGAACTATGGCTACACCTTC,CASRDTGNYGYTF
TRBD2,NA,TRBJ2-1,TRBV30,15,TGTGCCTGGAACCTCGGACTAGCGGAGTACAATGAGCAGTTCTTC,CAWNLGLAEYNEQFF
NA,once,TRBJ1-1,TRBV30,11,TGTGCCTGGAGTGGGGGACTTGAAGCTTTCTTT,CAWSGGLEAFF
NA,NA,TRBJ1-3,TRBV18,13,TGTGCCAGCTCACAAGCCGATGAAAACACCATATATTTT,CASSQADENTIYF
NA,NA,TRBJ2-5,TRBV5-1,14,TGCGCCAGCAGCTTGGTCCCCGAGGGAGAGACCCAGTACTTC,CASSLVPEGETQYF
NA,NA,TRBJ2-6,TRBV4-3,18,TGCGCCAGCAGCAATTTACCGACGTCACAAAGTCGGGCCAACGTCCTGACTTTC,CASSNLPTSQSRANVLTF
NA,NA,TRBJ1-3,TRBV4-1,12,TGCGCCAGCAGCCAACGTGGAAACACCATATATTTT,CASSQRGNTIYF
NA,NA,TRBJ2-3,TRBV28,14,TGTGCCAGCAGTGTAATGGGTAGCACAGATACGCAGTATTTT,CASSVMGSTDTQYF
NA,NA,TRBJ2-2,TRBV27,13,TGTGCCAGCAGTAGGACCCACACCGGGGAGCTGTTTTTT,CASSRTHTGELFF
NA,NA,TRBJ2-1,TRBV9,11,TGTGCCAGCAGCGGGAGGGATGAGCAGTTCTTC,CASSGRDEQFF
TRBD2,NA,TRBJ2-1,TRBV7-9,15,TGTGCCAGCAGCTATACTAGCGGGGGGGCAGGTGAGCAGTTCTTC,CASSYTSGGAGEQFF
NA,NA,TRBJ2-7,TRBV6-6,14,TGTGCCAGCAGTAAAGGTCAGGGTTCCTACGAGCAGTACTTC,CASSKGQGSYEQYF
TRBD1,NA,TRBJ1-1,TRBV9,15,TGTGCCAGCAGCACACAGGGGGCTGGGGACACTGAAGCTTTCTTT,CASSTQGAGDTEAFF
TRBD2,few,TRBJ2-7,TRBV5-1,14,TGCGCCAGCAGCTTGGAACTAGCGTCCTACGAGCAGTACTTC,CASSLELASYEQYF